This TCR beta chain was captured in a study of naive and memory T cell subsets. Sample treatment: skin biopsy from PPD injection site in Mantoux-positive individual. A UMI-containing oligonucleotide was joined by 3' ligation to the TCR cDNA template. Individuals with a positive Mantoux test gave biopsies from PPD-injected skin. In its sample, this clonotype was seen many times. Four PCR rounds used nested alpha and beta constant region primers plus the SP2 primer. TCRdb fed the UMI-ligation and nested PCR reads into MiXCR, producing one record per CDR3 protein. The sample shows more than 30,000 distinct CDR3 sequences, about 10% of them seen only once. From germline, CDR1 is SEHNR and CDR2 FQNEAQ (reference sequence). CDR3 length: 11 residues. V shed 7 bases and J shed 6 bases, with 10 bases lying between them.

This chain uses TRBV7-9 with TRBJ2-7; D not resolved. The source is an adult in good health. The source was skin, collected from a tuberculin skin test site. This CDR3 reads CASNTRGEQYF. CDR3 DNA sequence: TGTGCCAGCAACACGCGAGGCGAGCAGTACTTC.